The 26 T cell receptor beta chains presented below share a single source sample, sequenced in a study of control samples from healthy donors and cancer patients. Here immunoSEQ multiplex PCR was the method, and the copy in TCRdb shows in-frame clones only, minus some. The repertoire holds 120,000 or so clones, with approximately 90% as singletons. Sequenced sample: blood. Receptors originate from a man younger than 35 in good health.

The CDR3 reads CASRPPFGGRQFF. For the CDR3, the DNA is TGTGCCAGCAGACCTCCGTTTGGGGGGAGGCAGTTCTTC. V gene TRBV6-2 or TRBV6-3 combines with J gene TRBJ2-1; tentatively, D is TRBD2 (6 bases). Germline CDR1 is MNHEY and CDR2 is SVGEGT. This CDR3 has 13 residues. The germline V and J ends were trimmed by 6 bases and 12 bases, with 18 bases remaining between them.

CDR3 in DNA: TGTGCCAGTTCCCCAGGACAGGGGGCTATCTACGAGCAGTACGTC. It is translated as CASSPGQGAIYEQYV. The gene calls are TRBV19 and TRBJ2-7, with 11 bases matching TRBD1. CDR1 LNHDA and CDR2 SQIVND come from the germline V gene (reference sequence). This CDR3 comprises 15 residues. V dropped 8 bases and J dropped 3; count of bases not matched to a gene: 9.

The chain recombines TRBV7-2 with TRBJ2-2; D is uncertain. CDR3 length equals 15 residues. The germline V gene encodes CDR1 SGHTA and CDR2 FQGNSA. Trimming pared 3 bases from V and 5 bases from J, leaving 13 bases between. The CDR3 spells CASSFEDGPTGELFF. CDR3 nucleotides: TGTGCCAGCAGCTTTGAGGACGGACCAACCGGGGAGCTGTTTTTT.

The rearrangement uses TRBV19 and TRBJ1-1; 7 nucleotides agree with TRBD1. With V trimmed by 5 bases and J by 0 bases, 9 bases remained unmatched. Germline CDR1 and CDR2: LNHDA and SQIVND (reference sequence). CDR3 length equals 16 residues. This CDR3 is CASSFRGTAMNTEAFF. CDR3 in DNA: TGTGCCAGTAGTTTCCGAGGGACAGCGATGAACACTGAAGCTTTCTTT.

The chain couples TRBV11-2 to TRBJ1-3; maybe TRBD1 (5 bases). The CDR3 runs 15 residues. CDR1 and CDR2 (germline): SGHAT, FQNNGV. Trimming left V 2 bases short and J 2 bases short, with 10 bases between. The CDR3 protein is CASSLFRGPGNTIYF. In DNA form, the CDR3 reads TGTGCCAGCAGCTTATTTCGGGGACCTGGAAACACCATATATTTT.

This chain connects TRBV2 to TRBJ2-7; D gene ambiguous. V was trimmed by 0 bases and J by 6 bases, leaving 3 bases between them. The V gene's germline CDR1 is SNHLY and CDR2 FYNNEI. This CDR3 has 11 residues. The CDR3 DNA sequence: TGTGCCAGCAGTGAAGCTGGCGAGCAGTACTTC. Amino acid sequence: CASSEAGEQYF.

The sample holds one count of this clone. A junction boundary mismatches the germline segment, possibly from a read error. This chain connects TRBV19 to TRBJ1-2, with D possibly being TRBD1 (5 bases). CDR1 is LNHDA, CDR2 SQIVND, per germline (reference sequence). The CDR3 is made up of 13 amino acids. The CDR3: CASSIGDNGDPLF. In DNA form, the CDR3 reads TGTGCCAGTAGTATAGGAGATAACGGGGACCCCCTCTTC.

This clone was counted once. The chain links TRBV28 to TRBJ1-3; TRBD1 matches 7 bases. The CDR3 loop spans 12 amino acids. V was clipped by 10 bases and J by 2 bases; unmatched bases: 2. Germline values: CDR1 MDHEN, CDR2 SYDVKM. DNA of the CDR3: TGTGCCACTACAGGGGCTGGAAACACCATATATTTT. Its protein is CATTGAGNTIYF.

This chain joins TRBV7-3 and TRBJ1-1; D gene uncertain. This CDR3 has 14 residues. Trimming left V 2 bases short and J 1 base short, with 8 bases between. Germline V lookup: CDR1 SGHTA, CDR2 FQGTGA. The CDR3 spells CASSLGPSNTEAFF. The CDR3 DNA is TGTGCCAGCAGCTTAGGGCCATCGAACACTGAAGCTTTCTTT.

The chain links TRBV6-2 or TRBV6-3 to TRBJ1-6, with D possibly matching TRBD1 (5 bases). V gave up 5 bases and J gave up 12 bases, with 11 bases separating them. The CDR3 sequence is 12 residues long. Looked up from germline, CDR1 is MNHEY and CDR2 is SVGEGT. The CDR3 reads CASSRGPGPLHF. In DNA form, the CDR3 reads TGTGCCAGCAGTAGGGGACCCGGACCCCTCCACTTT.

This clone showed up just once. This sequence joins TRBV6-2 or TRBV6-3 and TRBJ1-4, with D hard to call. Germline V gene lookup returns CDR1 MNHEY and CDR2 SVGEGT. CDR3 length: 16 amino acids. With 0 bases removed from V and 6 bases from J, the gap between germline ends came to 14 bases. The CDR3 reads CASSYSKMDGDEKLFF. The CDR3 region has the DNA TGTGCCAGCAGTTACTCGAAGATGGACGGAGATGAAAAACTGTTTTTT.

The chain has TRBV28 and TRBJ2-1, with TRBD2 matching over 16 bases. Germline V gene lookup returns CDR1 MDHEN and CDR2 SYDVKM. CDR3 length equals 18 residues. The ends lost 4 bases at V and 0 bases at J; junction bases unmatched: 3. CDR3 loop: CASSSGTSGRASYNEQFF. DNA of the CDR3: TGTGCCAGCAGTTCCGGGACTAGCGGGAGGGCCTCCTACAATGAGCAGTTCTTC.

The gene calls are TRBV7-9 and TRBJ1-6; the D gene is possibly TRBD1 (6 bases). Per the germline V gene, CDR1 is SEHNR and CDR2 is FQNEAQ (reference sequence). V shed 5 bases and J shed 5 bases, with 13 bases lying between them. The CDR3 runs 15 residues. CDR3 region: CASSPGQKNNSPLHF. CDR3 DNA sequence: TGTGCCAGCAGCCCCGGACAGAAGAATAATTCACCCCTCCACTTT.

This rearrangement joins TRBV3-1 (or the pseudogene TRBV3-2) to TRBJ2-1; D remains unclear. This CDR3 spans 15 amino acids. V lost 0 bases, J lost 1 base, and 7 bases lay in between. Germline CDR1 and CDR2: LGHDT and YNNKEL (reference sequence). CDR3 loop: CASSQDSRSYNEQFF. CDR3 DNA sequence: TGTGCCAGCAGCCAAGACTCCAGGTCCTACAATGAGCAGTTCTTC.

The chain couples TRBV6-5 to TRBJ1-6; no clear D. V was clipped by 5 bases and J by 8 bases, with 10 bases between them. This CDR3 is built from 13 residues. Per germline, CDR1 MNHEY and CDR2 SVGAGI. This chain's CDR3 is CASSLAFDSPLHF. As DNA, the CDR3 is TGTGCCAGCAGTCTCGCCTTCGATTCACCCCTCCACTTT.

The J gene is TRBJ2-3, the V gene TRBV5-1; D is perhaps TRBD1 (6 bases). The V end lost 2 bases, the J end lost 2 bases, and 18 bases lay between the germline ends. The CDR3 consists of 17 residues. The germline V gene encodes CDR1 SGHRS and CDR2 YFSETQ. CDR3 protein: CASSLQGRADATDTQYF. CDR3 sequence (DNA): TGCGCCAGCAGCTTACAGGGTCGGGCCGATGCCACAGATACGCAGTATTTT. The full variable domain, completed using reference TRBV5-1 and TRBJ2-3, is KAGVTQTPRYLIKTRGQQVTLSCSPISGHRSVSWYQQTPGQGLQFLFEYFSETQRNKGNFPGRFSGRQFSNSRSEMNVSTLELGDSALYLCASSLQGRADATDTQYFGPGTRLTVL.

CDR3 nucleotide sequence: TGTGCCAGCAGCTGGACAGGGGGCGCCACAGATACGCAGTATTTT. Its translation: CASSWTGGATDTQYF. The gene calls are TRBV7-6 and TRBJ2-3, with 11 bases matching TRBD1. The CDR3 has 15 amino acids. CDR1 and CDR2 from the germline V gene are SGHVS and FNYEAQ. With 4 bases clipped from V and 2 bases from J, the junction kept 2 bases outside the gene matches.

This clone was detected only once. This chain links TRBV5-6 with TRBJ1-6; maybe TRBD1 (5 bases). Germline-derived CDR1 and CDR2 are SGHDT and YYEEEE. CDR3 length equals 14 residues. V gave up 4 bases and J gave up 10 bases, with 15 bases separating them. DNA for the CDR3: TGTGCCAGCAGCATGCCAGGGTTGGTATCACCCCTCCACTTT. This translates into CASSMPGLVSPLHF.

The rearrangement links TRBV7-6 to TRBJ2-5; 8 positions agree with TRBD1. Unmatched junction bases numbered 9, after V lost 4 bases and J lost 5 bases. Germline CDR1 is SGHVS and CDR2 is FNYEAQ. The CDR3 extends over 15 amino acids. The CDR3 DNA reads as TGTGCCAGCAGCTCCGAGACAAGGACAGGGGAGACCCAGTACTTC. Protein sequence: CASSSETRTGETQYF. Drawing the rest from reference TRBV7-6 and TRBJ2-5, the complete variable domain is GAGVSQSPRYKVTKRGQDVALRCDPISGHVSLYWYRQALGQGPEFLTYFNYEAQQDKSGLPNDRFSAERPEGSISTLTIQRTEQRDSAMYRCASSSETRTGETQYFGPGTRLLVL.

This rearrangement joins TRBV6-2 or TRBV6-3 to TRBJ2-3; D is tentatively TRBD1 or TRBD2 (5 bases each). The CDR3 is 15 amino acids. Trimming stripped 4 bases from V and 2 bases from J, with 13 bases between. The germline gives CDR1 MNHEY, CDR2 SVGEGT. Written as DNA, the CDR3 is TGTGCCAGCAGTTCGTGGGGCCGGGACACAGATACGCAGTATTTT. As protein: CASSSWGRDTDTQYF.

V and J are TRBV7-2 and TRBJ2-1; unclear D gene. The CDR3 runs to 12 residues. Germline lookup yields CDR1 SGHTA and CDR2 FQGNSA. The germline V and J ends were trimmed by 1 base and 12 bases, with 10 bases remaining between them. The CDR3 region has the DNA TGTGCCAGCAGCTTAGATATGGCGCGGCAGTTCTTC. Translating it yields CASSLDMARQFF. Supplemented by reference TRBV7-2 and TRBJ2-1, the full variable domain reads GAGVSQSPSNKVTEKGKDVELRCDPISGHTALYWYRQSLGQGLEFLIYFQGNSAPDKSGLPSDRFSAERTGGSVSTLTIQRTQQEDSAVYLCASSLDMARQFFGPGTRLTVL.

The V and J genes are TRBV6-6 and TRBJ1-6; 7 bases match TRBD1. Germline V lookup: CDR1 MNHNY, CDR2 SVGAGI (reference sequence). The CDR3 loop spans 14 amino acids. Trimming cost V 4 bases and J 9 bases; bases outside gene matches: 6. The CDR3 region is CASSSGQVGSPLHF. DNA of the CDR3: TGTGCCAGCAGTTCAGGACAGGTCGGTTCACCCCTCCACTTT.

This clone was counted only a few times. The CDR3 nucleotides read TGTGCCAGCAGCCTAAGTTCGGGTGGTTTAAAGGGACTAGCGGGAGAGGTAGACAATGAGCAGTTCTTC. Its translation is CASSLSSGGLKGLAGEVDNEQFF. The chain combines TRBV27 with TRBJ2-1, with 14 bases matching TRBD2. This CDR3 is built from 23 residues. V shed 6 bases, J shed 5 bases, and the junction held 27 bases outside the gene matches. Germline V CDR1 and CDR2: MNHEY, SMNVEV (reference sequence).

The chain joins TRBV24-1 to TRBJ1-5; D is ambiguous. The CDR3 is 17 amino acids. Looked up from germline, CDR1 is KGHDR and CDR2 is SFDVKD. V was clipped by 4 bases and J by 0 bases, with 15 bases between them. CDR3 DNA sequence: TGTGCCACCAGTGAGCCCCAGACGGGCTATAGCAATCAGCCCCAGCATTTT. Residues: CATSEPQTGYSNQPQHF.

The chain recombines TRBV6-5 with TRBJ2-2, with unresolved D. Germline loops: CDR1 MNHEY, CDR2 SVGAGI. This CDR3 comprises 15 residues. The V end was cut by 4 bases, the J end by 5 bases, with 14 bases between. The CDR3 DNA reads TGTGCCAGCAGTTCGTCGGACCCCAGGACCGGGGAGCTGTTTTTT. This sequence encodes CASSSSDPRTGELFF.

There are a few counts of this clone. This chain connects TRBV29-1 to TRBJ1-4, with unresolved D. V was clipped by 5 bases and J by 4 bases, with 11 bases between them. Germline CDR1 is SQVTM and CDR2 is ANQGSEA. This CDR3 has 13 residues. This chain's CDR3 is CSVNEGRNEKLFF. The DNA for the CDR3 is TGCAGCGTTAACGAGGGCCGTAATGAAAAACTGTTTTTT.